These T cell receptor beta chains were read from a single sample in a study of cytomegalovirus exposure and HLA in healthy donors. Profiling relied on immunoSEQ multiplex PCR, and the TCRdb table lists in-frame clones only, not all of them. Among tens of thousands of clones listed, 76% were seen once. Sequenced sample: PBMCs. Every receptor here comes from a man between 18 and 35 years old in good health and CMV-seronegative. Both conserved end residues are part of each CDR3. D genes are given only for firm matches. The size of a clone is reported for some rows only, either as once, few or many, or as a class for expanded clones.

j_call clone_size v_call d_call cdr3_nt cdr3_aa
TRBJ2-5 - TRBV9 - TGTGCCAGCACCTCAGGTGGGCGAGAGACCCAGTACTTC CASTSGGRETQYF
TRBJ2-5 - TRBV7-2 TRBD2 TGTGCCAGCAGCTTAGGGCTAGCGGGGGGGGGAAAGACCCAGTACTTC CASSLGLAGGGKTQYF
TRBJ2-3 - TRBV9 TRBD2 TGTGCCAGCAGCGTAGATGGCGGGGGGAGCACAGATACGCAGTATTTT CASSVDGGGSTDTQYF
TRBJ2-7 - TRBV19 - TGTGCCAGTAGTATAGATCGGGGAGCCTACGAGCAGTACTTC CASSIDRGAYEQYF
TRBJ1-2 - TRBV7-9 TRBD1 TGTGCCAGCAGCCCCCAGACAGGGCCTTTAGGGGGCTACACCTTC CASSPQTGPLGGYTF
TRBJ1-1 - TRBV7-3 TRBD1 TGTGCCAGCAGAACGGGAGGGGGCCACACTGAAGCTTTCTTT CASRTGGGHTEAFF
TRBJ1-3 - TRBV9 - TGTGCCAGCAGCGCAATGGAGAGCTCTGGAAACACCATATATTTT CASSAMESSGNTIYF
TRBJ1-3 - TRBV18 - TGTGCCAGCTCACCCCTTAAGACAGGCAGCTCTGGAAACACCATATATTTT CASSPLKTGSSGNTIYF
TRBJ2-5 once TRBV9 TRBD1 TGTGCCAGCAGCTCAAGGGACAGGGCGGGAGAGACCCAGTACTTC CASSSRDRAGETQYF
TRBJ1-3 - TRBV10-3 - TGTGCCATCAGTGAAAGCAGCATAGGGGACACCATATATTTT CAISESSIGDTIYF
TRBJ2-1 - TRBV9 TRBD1 TGTGCCAGCAGCGTAGCGGGACAGGGGGGGAATGAGCAGTTCTTC CASSVAGQGGNEQFF
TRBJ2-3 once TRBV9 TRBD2 TGTGCCAGCAGCGATGGTCAGCGGGGGAGCACAGATACGCAGTATTTT CASSDGQRGSTDTQYF
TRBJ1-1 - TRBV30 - TGTGCCTGGAGTGTACAGGGAAGGTCTGAAGCTTTCTTT CAWSVQGRSEAFF
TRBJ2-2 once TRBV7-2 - TGTGCCAGCAGCTTACAAGGGGCCACCGGGGAGCTGTTTTTT CASSLQGATGELFF
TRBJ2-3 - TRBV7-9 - TGTGCCAGCAGCTTAGGGACAGTAACAGATACGCAGTATTTT CASSLGTVTDTQYF
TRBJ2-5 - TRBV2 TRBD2 TGTGCCAGCAGTGGAGGACTAGAAGGGACCCAGTACTTC CASSGGLEGTQYF
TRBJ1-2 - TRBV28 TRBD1 TGTGCCAGCAGTTCTCCAGGGGGTTCCCTTGGCTATGGCTACACCTTC CASSSPGGSLGYGYTF
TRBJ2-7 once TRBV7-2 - TGTGCCAGCAGCCCAAGAGGAGGCGGGGACGCCTACGAGCAGTACTTC CASSPRGGGDAYEQYF
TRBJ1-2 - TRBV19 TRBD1 TGTGCCAGTAGTACCCTCGGAAACCGAGACAGGGGACCCCTTTATGGCTACACCTTC CASSTLGNRDRGPLYGYTF
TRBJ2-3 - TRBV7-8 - TGTGCCAGCAGCCCGCTAGCAGATACGCAGTATTTT CASSPLADTQYF